This T cell receptor (beta chain) is from a study of blood T cell dynamics during melanoma immunotherapy (TCRdb year 2020). Regarding the study in general: Patients had metastatic melanoma and received first-line pembrolizumab or nivolumab plus ipilimumab as standard of care in the United Kingdom. To identify early correlates of response, the study profiled peripheral T cell receptor repertoires in patients with metastatic melanoma before and after one cycle of checkpoint inhibitor therapy. Consecutive patients formed a training cohort, and a further independent group of patients from the same centre was pooled into an external validation set.

Overall study outcomes, separate from this receptor: Whether the T cell clones behind the repertoire changes were melanoma-specific or instead reflected general immune activation was something the study could not determine. The relatively small sample size was acknowledged as something that could potentially limit how far the results can be generalized. A bifurcated reorganization of the PBMC repertoire at W3, with increased clonality or increased diversity, was observed in patients who later achieved disease control, unlike in progressors.

Reading the label with the study, this specimen's time point is: week 3, after first cycle of checkpoint inhibitor. Blood samples were taken before treatment (T0) and at week 3 (W3), following the first cycle of checkpoint blockade. Except for two patients with rapid clinical progression, response was assessed 12 weeks after the first infusion by RECIST 1.1; disease control meant complete response, partial response or stable disease. Patients with prior systemic cancer treatment, concomitant immunosuppressant therapy or synchronous other active malignancies were excluded. Bulk PBMC and plasma cell-free DNA were both sequenced for TCR beta so that circulating cells and T cell turnover could be tracked. Lymphoprep and SepMate tubes were used to isolate PBMC from blood, and red cell lysis was then performed. QIAamp DNA Blood Mini kits were used to extract DNA from both PBMC and sorted T cell subsets.

For every bulk PBMC sample, a fixed 350 ng of DNA was loaded. Following the manufacturer instructions, the immunoSEQ TCRb Assay kit was used to amplify TCR beta CDR3 sequences from genomic DNA. The KAPA Library Quantification Kit for Illumina platforms was used to quantify the pooled libraries by qPCR. Pooled libraries were sequenced on an Illumina NextSeq 500, clustered at roughly 0.55-1.1 pM. Turning to the authors' computational methods: The TCR data were analyzed using immunoSEQ ANALYZER and the R LymphoSeq package. A rearrangement efficiency score was calculated as productive divided by the sum of productive and non-productive CDR3 sequences. Within each patient, timepoints were compared pairwise for clonality, measured with the Gini coefficient, and for diversity, measured with the Renyi index at alpha=1. Clonal relatedness, based on an edit distance of 3, and repertoire similarity, based on the Bhattacharyya coefficient, were both computed in LymphoSeq. To classify response, a linear discriminant analysis based on week-3 changes in clonality and diversity was built with the R MASS and caret packages. TCRdb provides this immuneACCESS table in a form limited to in-frame rearrangements. Some clones are lacking; in checked studies, under half of them reflect an unresolved V gene, and why the rest are absent is not known. That table is the source of V, J and clone size, and D and trimming were worked out from the DNA. The sample has fewer than 30,000 clones on record, approximately 80% of them singletons. The ten largest clones add up to 10% of the sample.

Concerning this clone: The specificity of this receptor is unknown. Base qualities are not recorded, but no much larger clone differs from it by a single base.

This TCR was recovered from a human donor with melanoma. Sequenced here: blood, sampled from a patient treated with checkpoint blockade.

CDR3 loop: CASSLEGRGHRETQYF. The DNA sequence reads TGTGCCAGCAGCTTGGAGGGACGGGGACATAGGGAGACCCAGTACTTC. The sequence is built from TRBV5-8 and TRBJ2-5, with TRBD1 perhaps the D gene, on 6 matching bases. The germline V gene provides CDR1 SGHTS and CDR2 YDEGEE. The CDR3 holds 16 amino acids from the cysteine to the phenylalanine. Solely the CDR3 DNA is kept, with 48 bases framed from the first base. Relative to germline, V is 0 bases shorter and J is 5 bases shorter, with 17 bases between their ends.